This T cell receptor (beta chain) stems from a study of T cell responses to AZD1222 COVID-19 vaccine. Broader study findings: Donor demographics were predominantly white British with a female majority; clonal diversity may be underestimated. Across the whole spike, CD4 TCRs peaked at regions 160-218 and 743-854. Sampling that yielded the repertoires occurred only after the peak T cell response. The breadth and depth of Spike-specific TCRs increased once two AZD1222 doses had been given.

The CDR3 has 11 amino acids. Trimming took off 2 bases at V and 7 bases at J, with 3 bases between the two ends. The germline gives CDR1 LGHDT, CDR2 YNNKEL (reference sequence). Assay used: immunoSEQ multiplex PCR; TCRdb lists only in-frame clones, some missing. The table has 100,000 or so clones, almost 85% seen once. In regard to this clone: What it binds is not known.

Sequenced material: peripheral blood, taken on day 0 of AZD1222 vaccination. The origin of this receptor is an adult in good health. The V gene is TRBV3-1 (or the pseudogene TRBV3-2), the J gene TRBJ2-1; no definite D call. CDR3 residues: CASSQRNEQFF. The CDR3 DNA is TGTGCCAGCAGCCAAAGGAATGAGCAGTTCTTC.